This TCR beta chain was observed in a study of cytomegalovirus exposure and HLA in healthy donors (dated 2017 in TCRdb). A note on the overall study: An earlier analysis of fewer than 750 of the donors reported 276 Gb of sequence data and 90 million to 120 million unique TCR beta sequences obtained from approximately 180 million T cells. Approximately 300 gigabases of sequencing data and roughly 81 million unique TCR sequences made up an early release that covered around 640 HLA-typed donors. The genetic ancestry cluster associated with self-reported Caucasian donors included about 81% of the roughly 400 genotyped donors. The study was designed to test whether signatures of past pathogen exposure could be identified by cataloging public T cell receptors. The study used immunosequencing to profile the T cell repertoires of approximately 630 subjects and linked those repertoires to cytomegalovirus serostatus. In addition to the first cohort of several hundred subjects, a separate validation cohort of 130 or so different subjects was used. High-throughput TCR immunosequencing, statistical association of individual TCRs with disease status, and machine learning were combined to predict cytomegalovirus infection status. A later analysis re-examined previously published TCR beta repertoires from roughly 650 donors and added high-resolution HLA genotyping to investigate patterns of TCR occurrence. Rather than using new phenotypic data, the later analysis identified candidate immune exposures from TCR beta sequences and from how often those sequences occurred across donors. An earlier analysis of fewer than 700 of the donors applied high-throughput TCR beta sequencing to assess whether each TCR beta V gene segment acted as functional or pseudogenic. Donor age, sex, ethnicity and CMV serostatus were compiled together with the repertoire data. In a later genetic analysis, genome-wide SNP genotypes for about 55% of the 666 donors were used, and that subset was treated as a discovery cohort. All discovery cohort repertoires had been generated using a single sequencing platform. HLA typing included class I and class II loci at four-digit resolution. Typing coverage differed by locus: A, B, C, DRB1 and DQB1 were typed in roughly 620-630 donors, DQA1 in 522, DPA1 in some 610, and DPB1 in just under 480. Several DR-DQ haplotypes were treated as single units for association and clustering because of strong linkage in the cohort. Across approximately 400 genotyped donors of the cohort, an average of 235,054 unique TCR beta nucleotide sequences per donor were sequenced, and 15% to 20% of those sequences were non-productive.

Library preparation employed the immunoSEQ multiplex PCR assay. The multiplex PCR relied on a mix of 60 forward primers for TCR Vbeta segments and 13 reverse primers for TCR Jbeta segments. The CDR3 region of rearranged TCR beta genes was amplified from genomic DNA by a multiplex PCR assay. On the Illumina HiSeq System, the amplified TCR beta libraries were sequenced as 87-base-pair reads. As for the authors' bioinformatics: Across the 700 or so repertoires, a later analysis counted some 81 million unique TCR beta chains, some 11 million of which were shared by at least two donors. Raw reads were error-corrected and collapsed into unique sequences by a nearest-neighbor algorithm in which closely related sequences were merged to remove PCR and sequencing errors. To assign V, D and J gene segments, CDR3 sequences were aligned to IMGT reference sequences. For a sequence to be retained, at least a six-nucleotide match to both a V gene segment and a J gene segment was required. A rearrangement counted as productive if the CDR3 had no stop codons and remained in frame with V and J, and every other rearrangement counted as non-productive. Following IMGT convention, CDR3 was defined as the stretch from the second conserved V-encoded cysteine up to the conserved J-encoded phenylalanine. Sequences without an unambiguous match to a single V gene segment were excluded from the earlier analysis of 450 to 650 of the donors. In an earlier analysis of approximately 590 of the donors, a V segment was called functional when productive rearrangements were above 56.7%, and segregating when the standard deviation between donors exceeded 5%. A statistical classification framework was built to diagnose cytomegalovirus status from the catalog of TCR beta chain sequences. In a later analysis, V and J genes were assigned by comparing TCR nucleotide sequences against IMGT/GENE-DB human TR gene sequences. The TCRdist pipeline was used in a later analysis to assign CDR3 sequences and most-parsimonious VDJ recombination scenarios. In a later analysis, each TCR beta chain was defined by its CDR3 amino acid sequence together with its V-gene family, and reads lacking a unique V-gene family were excluded. In a later analysis, fewer than 650 highly shared, low-generation-probability nucleotide sequences were removed to address suspected cross-contamination and a sequencing artifact. In a later analysis, a clonal expansion index for each public chain was calculated from normalized within-repertoire ranks of inferred template counts. In a later analysis, generation probabilities were computed with a VDJ recombination model fitted to out-of-frame rearrangements, and the resulting probabilities were checked against IGoR. A later analysis scored TCR-TCR, TCR-HLA and TCR-CMV co-occurrence with hypergeometric tests, applying a repertoire-size bias correction to TCR pairs. In a later analysis, false discovery rates were estimated by permuting HLA or CMV assignments 20 times. In a later analysis, co-occurring TCRs were grouped using DBSCAN, with TCRdist sequence similarity added in when clustering inside HLA-allele-positive subsets. Repertoires with fewer than 30,000 or more than 120,000 public chains, plus five repertoires with anomalous nucleotide sharing, were excluded from co-occurrence clustering. Entries here come from immuneACCESS through TCRdb and include only in-frame sequences with V and J called. Some clones fail to appear in such tables; in the studies checked, an unresolved V gene covers under half of the shortfall, and the cause of the remainder is unknown. V and J calls and clone size are as listed in that table; D and trimming were resolved from the DNA. The sample table holds 150,000 to 180,000 clones, of which 60% to 75% were seen once. Around 2.8% of the sample is held by the ten biggest clonotypes.

Summary of the overall study and its limitations: The study listed 150 to 200 TCR beta chains as associated with cytomegalovirus. Compared with equally common non-associated chains, HLA-associated TCR beta chains in a later analysis were more clonally expanded and had lower generation probabilities. An earlier analysis of around 540 of the donors showed that most TCR beta V segments appeared in productive rearrangements either about 87% or about 30% of the time, which broadly matched IMGT annotations. In a later genetic analysis, fewer N-insertions in productive TCRs were reported among donors in an Asian-associated ancestry cluster than the approximately 710-donor mean. The 87-base-pair reads could not distinguish some IMGT-functional V segments, including TRBV6-2 and TRBV6-3, so those segments were excluded. This cohort had only TCR beta chains sequenced, and the lack of alpha or paired-chain data limited which features could be detected. The classifier was reported to diagnose cytomegalovirus status with high specificity and sensitivity in both the original cohort and the validation cohort. Presence/absence analyses assumed roughly uniform sequencing depth across donors, an assumption that may not hold. Linkage disequilibrium might explain the correlated functional status among segregating V segments, but an unknown experimental factor could not be excluded. Several of the top co-occurrence clusters appeared to be linked to parvovirus B19, influenza, CMV and Epstein-Barr virus, according to a later analysis. A cluster of highly shared sequence variants was judged likely to represent a technical artifact of the sequencing pipeline. While some public TCRs were present in many individuals, most TCR sequences turned up only very rarely across donors. The authors suggested that the approach could potentially be generalized to other disease states and immunological phenotypes. When HLA alleles, especially DR and DQ, strongly co-occurred, TCR associations were difficult to assign to individual alleles. Specific HLA alleles were associated with 16,951 TCR beta sequences at a false discovery rate of 0.05 in a later analysis. A later genetic analysis associated a missense DCLRE1C variant with V-gene and J-gene trimming of TCR beta chains, and an independent cohort replicated the association. The earlier analysis of nearly 600 of the donors excluded some 16 rarely observed V segments, including chromosome 9 orphons, because counts were too low. In a later analysis, the rate of TCR association differed among HLA loci, with DRB1 alleles having the most associated TCRs and HLA-C alleles having the fewest. For the cohort, immune exposure information was limited to CMV serostatus. Most CMV-associated TCR beta chains appeared to be HLA-restricted in a later analysis, and the HLA associations seemed to be driven largely by CMV exposure. A further reported finding was that TCR beta sequences accurately predicted the HLA-A and HLA-B alleles for most subjects in the first cohort. Because some donors lacked HLA typing at each locus, the association tests relied only on the typed subset. In vitro tests confirmed that a few of the cytomegalovirus-associated TCR beta chains recognize cytomegalovirus antigens.

The cohort was made up of about 670 healthy bone marrow donors. At the time of sampling, every cohort member was nominally healthy, though immune exposures that went unrecorded were likely present. The donor tested CMV seronegative and was one of the 352 seronegative cohort members. A peripheral blood sample was collected from each donor, and TCR beta sequencing was performed on peripheral blood mononuclear cells. Genomic DNA extraction from the blood cell samples was performed with the Qiagen DNeasy Blood Extraction Kit. Details on this clone: The clone's antigen remains unknown. Per-nucleotide qualities are absent, and no much larger clonotype sits a single base away.

The CDR3 runs 16 residues from the cysteine to the phenylalanine. Only CDR3 DNA remains: 48 bases, in frame from the first base. The germline V gene sets CDR1 to SGHDN and CDR2 to FVKESK. Cut back by 2 bases and 3 bases, the V and J ends lie 14 bases apart. The sequence is built from TRBV14 and TRBJ2-1; 5 matching bases give a weak D call of TRBD2. What was sequenced was PBMCs. This TCR was sampled from a man in his late teens or twenties in good health and CMV-seronegative. Here the CDR3 is given as CASSQSVGSLYNEQFF. The bases are TGTGCCAGCAGCCAAAGTGTAGGGAGCCTCTACAATGAGCAGTTCTTC.